This T cell receptor beta chain was recorded in a study of patients and donors after allogeneic stem cell transplantation. This CDR3 has 17 residues. Trimming removed 2 bases from V and 1 base from J, with 18 bases in between. The germline V gene has CDR1 DFQATT and CDR2 SNEGSKA (reference sequence). TCRdb analysed the RT-PCR reads with MiXCR anew, one entry per CDR3 protein. Here the sample spans more than 150,000 distinct CDR3 sequences, about a quarter being singletons. V gene TRBV20-1 combines with J gene TRBJ2-1; D perhaps matches TRBD1 (6 bases). The sequencing input was blood, either unsorted or a sorted T cell fraction (not recorded which). This TCR was sampled from a human donor who was either an allogeneic HSCT recipient or a stem cell or donor lymphocyte infusion donor (not recorded which). It is not recorded whose cells these are; they may come from a transplant donor. DNA of the CDR3: TGCAGTGCTAGATTGGGGGCAGGACTCGGTTCCTACAATGAGCAGTTCTTC. This sequence encodes CSARLGAGLGSYNEQFF.